What follows are 11 T cell receptor beta chains derived from one specimen sequenced in a study of blood T cell repertoires in COVID-19 (dated by TCRdb to the early 2020s). Receptor libraries were prepared by the immunoSEQ multiplex PCR assay. TCRdb took over this immuneACCESS table, retaining in-frame rearrangements with V and J assigned. Such tables are incomplete; in checked studies, under half of the missing clones stem from an unresolved V gene, and the remainder is unexplained. Present in this sample are approximately 320,000 clones, roughly nine tenths of which were seen just once. The top ten clones comprise around 2.5% of the sample. The sample consisted of PBMCs or T cells enriched from blood (not recorded which). The receptors derive from a man aged 55 to 69 who had recovered from COVID-19.

The CDR3 protein is CASSYLSTAIEAFF. In DNA form, the CDR3 reads TGTGCCAGCAGTTATCTATCGACAGCCATTGAAGCTTTCTTT. The V gene is TRBV6-2 or TRBV6-3, the J gene TRBJ1-1, with D perhaps TRBD1 (5 bases). Germline assignment: CDR1 MNHEY and CDR2 SVGEGT. V lost 3 bases and J lost 7, with 15 bases in between. This CDR3 has 14 residues.

The chain uses TRBV5-4 and TRBJ2-1; 8 nucleotides align to TRBD1. Germline V gene data show CDR1 as SGHNT and CDR2 as YYREEE (reference sequence). The CDR3 totals 14 residues. V lost 4 bases, J lost 9 bases, and 9 bases stayed unmatched. CDR3 loop: CASSGLQGVGEQFF. The CDR3, as DNA: TGTGCCAGCAGCGGCCTACAGGGGGTTGGTGAGCAGTTCTTC.

The rearrangement uses TRBV2 and TRBJ1-1; 7 nucleotides align to TRBD1. Germline assignment: CDR1 SNHLY and CDR2 FYNNEI. This CDR3 spans 14 amino acids. With 6 bases clipped from V and 3 bases from J, the junction kept 7 bases outside the gene matches. CDR3 region: CASRFTGVDTEAFF. For the CDR3, the DNA is TGTGCCAGCAGATTCACAGGGGTTGACACTGAAGCTTTCTTT.

The chain joins TRBV7-9 to TRBJ1-1; TRBD1 might be the D (6 bases). V gave up 5 bases and J gave up 2 bases, with 12 bases separating them. Germline-derived CDR1 and CDR2 are SEHNR and FQNEAQ (reference sequence). CDR3 length: 14 residues. CDR3 sequence reads: CASSLRTVNTEAFF. The DNA of the CDR3 is TGTGCCAGCAGCCTCCGGACAGTTAACACTGAAGCTTTCTTT.

J is TRBJ2-4 and V is TRBV5-8, with 7 nucleotides matching TRBD1. The CDR3 length is 13 residues. Losses at the gene ends were 4 bases for V and 4 bases for J; bases not matched to a gene: 2. Per the germline V gene, CDR1 is SGHTS and CDR2 is YDEGEE. CDR3 nucleotide sequence: TGTGCCAGCAGCGCGGACAGGAAAAACATTCAGTACTTC. Residues: CASSADRKNIQYF.

The chain employs TRBV27 and TRBJ2-1; the D gene is possibly TRBD1 (7 bases). Trimming left V 5 bases short and J 2 bases short, with 19 bases between. CDR3 length: 17 amino acids. The germline V gene has CDR1 MNHEY and CDR2 SMNVEV (reference sequence). CDR3 protein: CASSLPGGGGPYNEQFF. In DNA, the CDR3 is TGTGCCAGCAGTCTCCCGGGTGGAGGGGGCCCCTACAATGAGCAGTTCTTC.

The V gene is TRBV5-6, the J gene TRBJ2-1; D gene uncertain. CDR1 is SGHDT and CDR2 is YYEEEE in the germline V gene. The CDR3 has 11 residues. The V and J ends lost 4 bases and 9 bases respectively, with 8 bases between them. The CDR3 loop is CASSGEFEQFF. Here the CDR3 DNA reads TGTGCCAGCAGCGGTGAGTTTGAGCAGTTCTTC.

The V and J genes are TRBV19 and TRBJ2-7; the D gene is possibly TRBD1 (5 bases). The CDR3 is 14 amino acids. Germline lookup yields CDR1 LNHDA and CDR2 SQIVND (reference sequence). V was cut by 3 bases and J by 1 base, with 10 bases left in between. The CDR3 protein is CASSIARASYEQYF. Here the CDR3 DNA reads TGTGCCAGTAGTATCGCCAGGGCGTCCTACGAGCAGTACTTC.

The V gene is TRBV3-1 (or the pseudogene TRBV3-2), the J gene TRBJ1-6; 7 nucleotides agree with TRBD1. The junction had 6 bases not matched to a gene; V was cut back by 4 bases and J by 12 bases. CDR1 is LGHDT, CDR2 YNNKEL, per germline (reference sequence). The CDR3 loop spans 13 amino acids. The CDR3 sequence: CASSPGQGVPLHF. The CDR3 DNA follows: TGTGCCAGCAGCCCCGGGCAGGGGGTACCCCTCCACTTT.

The chain is built from TRBV7-2 and TRBJ1-5, with 7 bases matching TRBD1. This CDR3 is built from 13 residues. Trimming cost V 3 bases and J 7 bases; bases outside gene matches: 3. Germline assignment: CDR1 SGHTA and CDR2 FQGNSA. In DNA, the CDR3 is TGTGCCAGCAGCTTTGCCAGGGGGCAGCCCCAGCATTTT. The encoded protein is CASSFARGQPQHF. The whole variable domain, remainder taken from reference TRBV7-2 and TRBJ1-5, is GAGVSQSPSNKVTEKGKDVELRCDPISGHTALYWYRQSLGQGLEFLIYFQGNSAPDKSGLPSDRFSAERTGGSVSTLTIQRTQQEDSAVYLCASSFARGQPQHFGDGTRLSIL.

In nucleotides, the CDR3 is TGTGCCAGCAGTGGCTTCTCGCAGGCTAACCCAGATACGCAGTATTTT. Encoded protein: CASSGFSQANPDTQYF. The rearrangement joins TRBV6-2 or TRBV6-3 to TRBJ2-3, with D uncertain. This CDR3 is built from 16 residues. Germline CDR1 MNHEY, CDR2 SVGEGT. V gave up 5 bases and J gave up 4 bases, with 19 bases separating them.